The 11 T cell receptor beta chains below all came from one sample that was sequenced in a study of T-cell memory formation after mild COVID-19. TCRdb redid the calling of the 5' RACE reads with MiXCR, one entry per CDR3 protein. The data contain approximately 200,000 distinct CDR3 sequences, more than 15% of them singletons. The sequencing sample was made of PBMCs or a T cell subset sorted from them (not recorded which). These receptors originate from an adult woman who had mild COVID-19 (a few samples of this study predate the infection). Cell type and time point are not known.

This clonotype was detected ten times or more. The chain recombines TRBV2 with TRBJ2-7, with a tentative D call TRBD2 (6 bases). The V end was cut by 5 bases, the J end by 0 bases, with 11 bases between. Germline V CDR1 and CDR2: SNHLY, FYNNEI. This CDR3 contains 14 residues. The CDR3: CASSSGLNSYEQYF. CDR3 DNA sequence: TGTGCCAGCAGTTCGGGACTGAACTCCTACGAGCAGTACTTC.

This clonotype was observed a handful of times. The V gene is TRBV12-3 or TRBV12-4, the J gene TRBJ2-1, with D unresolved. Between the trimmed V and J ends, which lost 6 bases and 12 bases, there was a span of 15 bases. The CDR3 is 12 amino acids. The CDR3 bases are TGTGCCAGCAGGGGGAACTCCAGAATGCAGTTCTTC. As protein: CASRGNSRMQFF.

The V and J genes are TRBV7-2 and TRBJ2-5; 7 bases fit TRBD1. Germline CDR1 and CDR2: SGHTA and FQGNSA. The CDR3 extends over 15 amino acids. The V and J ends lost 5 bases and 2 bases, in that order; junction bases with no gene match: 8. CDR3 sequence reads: CASSPQYRGQETQYF. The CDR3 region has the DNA TGTGCCAGCAGCCCCCAATACAGGGGACAAGAGACCCAGTACTTC. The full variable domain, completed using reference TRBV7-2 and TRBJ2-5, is GAGVSQSPSNKVTEKGKDVELRCDPISGHTALYWYRQSLGQGLEFLIYFQGNSAPDKSGLPSDRFSAERTGGSVSTLTIQRTQQEDSAVYLCASSPQYRGQETQYFGPGTRLLVL.

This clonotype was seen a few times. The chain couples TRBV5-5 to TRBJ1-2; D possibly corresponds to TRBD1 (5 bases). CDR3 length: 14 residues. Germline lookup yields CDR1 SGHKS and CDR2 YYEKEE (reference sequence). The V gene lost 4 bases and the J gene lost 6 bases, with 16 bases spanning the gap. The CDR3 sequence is CASSGGLLQNGYTF. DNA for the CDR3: TGTGCCAGCAGCGGGGGACTCCTTCAAAATGGCTACACCTTC.

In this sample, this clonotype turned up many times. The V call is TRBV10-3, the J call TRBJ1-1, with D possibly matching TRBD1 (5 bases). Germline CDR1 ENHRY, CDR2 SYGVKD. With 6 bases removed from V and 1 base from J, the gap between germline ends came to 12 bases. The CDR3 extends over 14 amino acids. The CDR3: CAIRGPGRNTEAFF. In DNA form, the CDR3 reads TGTGCCATCAGGGGGCCGGGCCGGAACACTGAAGCTTTCTTT.

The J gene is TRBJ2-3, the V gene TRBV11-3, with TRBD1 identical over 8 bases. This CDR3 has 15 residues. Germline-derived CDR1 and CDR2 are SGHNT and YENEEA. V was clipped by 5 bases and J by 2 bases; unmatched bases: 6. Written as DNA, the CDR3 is TGTGCCAGCAGCCTCAGGGGGCGCCCCACAGATACGCAGTATTTT. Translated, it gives CASSLRGRPTDTQYF.

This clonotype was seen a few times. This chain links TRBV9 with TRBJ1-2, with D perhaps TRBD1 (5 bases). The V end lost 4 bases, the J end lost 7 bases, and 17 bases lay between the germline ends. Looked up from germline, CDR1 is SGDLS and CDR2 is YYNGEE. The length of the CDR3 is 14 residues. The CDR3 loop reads CASSIRDGVGGYTF. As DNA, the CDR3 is TGTGCCAGCAGCATCCGGGACGGAGTTGGTGGCTACACCTTC. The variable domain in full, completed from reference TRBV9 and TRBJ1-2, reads DSGVTQTPKHLITATGQRVTLRCSPRSGDLSVYWYQQSLDQGLQFLIQYYNGEERAKGNILERFSAQQFPDLHSELNLSSLELGDSALYFCASSIRDGVGGYTFGSGTRLTVV.

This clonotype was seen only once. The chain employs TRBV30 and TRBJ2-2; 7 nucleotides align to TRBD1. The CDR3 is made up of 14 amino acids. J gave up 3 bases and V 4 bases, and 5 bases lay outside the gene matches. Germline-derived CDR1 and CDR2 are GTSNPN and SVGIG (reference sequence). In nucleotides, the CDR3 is TGTGCCTGGATCCGACAGGGCTACACCGGGGAGCTGTTTTTT. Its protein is CAWIRQGYTGELFF.

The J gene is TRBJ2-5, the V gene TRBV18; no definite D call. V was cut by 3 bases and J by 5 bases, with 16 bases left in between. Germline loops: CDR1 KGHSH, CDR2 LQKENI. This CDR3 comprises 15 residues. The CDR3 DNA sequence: TGTGCCAGCTCACCCCTGGACCAAAGACGGGAGACCCAGTACTTC. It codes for CASSPLDQRRETQYF.

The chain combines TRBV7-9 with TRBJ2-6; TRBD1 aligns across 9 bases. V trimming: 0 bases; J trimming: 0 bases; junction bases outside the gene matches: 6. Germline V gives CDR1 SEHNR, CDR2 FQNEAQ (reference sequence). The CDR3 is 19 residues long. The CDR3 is CASSLAPGQGVSGANVLTF. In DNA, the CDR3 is TGTGCCAGCAGCTTAGCGCCGGGACAGGGTGTCTCTGGGGCCAACGTCCTGACTTTC.

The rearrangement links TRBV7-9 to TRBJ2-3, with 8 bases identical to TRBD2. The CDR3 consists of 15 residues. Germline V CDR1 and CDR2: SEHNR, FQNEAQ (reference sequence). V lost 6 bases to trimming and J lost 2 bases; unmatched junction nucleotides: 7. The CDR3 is CASSSRGGPTDTQYF. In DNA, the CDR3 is TGTGCCAGCAGTTCCCGCGGGGGGCCCACAGATACGCAGTATTTT.